A single T cell receptor beta chain is shown here with its context. Its antigen is currently unknown. Other nucleotide sequences in the sample specify the same CDR3. Under the authors' procedure: ImmunoSEQ output held junction-only sequences without quality scores, so filtering differed. Assay used: immunoSEQ multiplex PCR; TCRdb lists only in-frame clones, some missing. V, J and clone size reflect that table, while D and trimming were determined from the DNA. The sample records more than 2 million clones, approximately 94% being singletons. The data derive from a study of shared clonotypes between healthy human individuals. Looking at the study overall: CD4 naive and memory got three plates each, CD8 naive two, CD8 memory one. Study findings and constraints: The study drew on few donors, limiting represented genetic and exposure-history diversity. The naive CD4 repertoires of a few donors were compared, and around 4.9% of clonotypes were shared.

Positive CCR7 selection of CD45RO-negative cells yielded the naive CD8 cells, and terminally differentiated effector memory CD45RA+ cells were excluded. This CDR3 has 13 amino acids. V was cut by 1 base and J by 3 bases, with 4 bases left in between. Looked up from germline, CDR1 is SGHVS and CDR2 is FNYEAQ. The sequenced sample was naive CD8+ T cells sorted from blood. The TCR comes from a man aged 18 to 30 in good health. The rearrangement links TRBV7-6 to TRBJ1-5; D not certain. The CDR3 DNA is TGTGCCAGCAGCTTAGGACTCAATCAGCCCCAGCATTTT. This sequence encodes CASSLGLNQPQHF.